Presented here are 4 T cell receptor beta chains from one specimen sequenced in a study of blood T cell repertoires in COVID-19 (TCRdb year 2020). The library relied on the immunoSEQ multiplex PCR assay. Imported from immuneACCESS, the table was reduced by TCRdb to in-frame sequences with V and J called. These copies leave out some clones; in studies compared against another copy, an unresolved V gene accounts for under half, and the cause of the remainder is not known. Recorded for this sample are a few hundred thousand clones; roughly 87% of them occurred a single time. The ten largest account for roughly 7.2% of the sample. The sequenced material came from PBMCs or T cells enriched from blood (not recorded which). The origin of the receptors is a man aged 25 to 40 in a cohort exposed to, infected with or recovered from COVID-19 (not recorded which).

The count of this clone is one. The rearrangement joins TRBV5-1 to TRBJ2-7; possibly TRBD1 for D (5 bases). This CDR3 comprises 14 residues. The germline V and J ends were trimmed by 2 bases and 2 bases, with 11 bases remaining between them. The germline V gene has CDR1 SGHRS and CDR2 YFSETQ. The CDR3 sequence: CASSFSRVAYEQYF. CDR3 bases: TGCGCCAGCAGCTTTTCCAGGGTCGCCTACGAGCAGTACTTC.

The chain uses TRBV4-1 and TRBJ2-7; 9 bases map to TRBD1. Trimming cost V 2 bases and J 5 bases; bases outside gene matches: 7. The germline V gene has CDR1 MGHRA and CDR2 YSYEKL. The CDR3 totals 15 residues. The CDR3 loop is CASSQPGQGSHEQYF. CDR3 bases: TGCGCCAGCAGCCAACCGGGACAGGGTTCCCACGAGCAGTACTTC.

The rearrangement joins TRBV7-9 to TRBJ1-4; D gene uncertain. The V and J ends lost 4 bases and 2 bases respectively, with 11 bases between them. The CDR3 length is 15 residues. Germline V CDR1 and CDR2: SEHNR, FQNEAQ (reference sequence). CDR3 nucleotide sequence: TGTGCCAGCAGCTCGGGAGTTAATACTAATGAAAAACTGTTTTTT. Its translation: CASSSGVNTNEKLFF.

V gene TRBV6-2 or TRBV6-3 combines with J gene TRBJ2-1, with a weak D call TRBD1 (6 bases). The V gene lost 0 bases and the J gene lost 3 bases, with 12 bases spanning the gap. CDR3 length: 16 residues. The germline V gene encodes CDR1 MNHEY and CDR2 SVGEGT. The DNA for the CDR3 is TGTGCCAGCAGTTACTCGAACAGGGTCGGCTACAATGAGCAGTTCTTC. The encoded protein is CASSYSNRVGYNEQFF.